This T cell receptor beta chain stems from a study of regulatory T cells in long-lasting Graves disease. Study-wide background: For under 3 months, newly diagnosed Graves' patients had been taking antithyroid drugs.

Assembly of TCR beta libraries relied on iRepertoire HTBI primers together with Arm-PCR of CDR3 regions. Via MiXCR, TCRdb re-called the multiplex PCR reads, giving one row per CDR3 protein. The sample lists 350,000 to 500,000 distinct CDR3 sequences, approximately 14% occurring once. This clonotype has a handful of counts. Time point here: newly diagnosed GD, antithyroid drugs for less than 3 months. Following extraction of RNA from PBMCs, that RNA was used to make the TCR library. These data were also reused for a study on T cells in Graves' hyperthyroidism and ophthalmopathy. Turning to that study: A model of 13 V-J pairs discriminated ophthalmopathy from stable hyperthyroidism.

The sample was peripheral blood mononuclear cells (PBMCs), taken at new diagnosis, from a patient treated with antithyroid drugs. The receptor comes from a woman aged 45-60 years with Graves disease.

The DNA for the CDR3 is TGCGCCAGCAGCTTGGAGAGCGGGACCAGCACAGATACGCAGTATTTT. Its translation: CASSLESGTSTDTQYF. This chain connects TRBV5-1 to TRBJ2-3, with 7 bases lining up with TRBD2. Losses at the gene ends were 0 bases for V and 0 bases for J; bases not matched to a gene: 4. CDR1 and CDR2 (germline): SGHRS, YFSETQ. The CDR3 spans 16 residues.